Listed below are T cell receptor beta chains from one sample, sequenced in a study of control samples from healthy donors and cancer patients. This table comes from immunoSEQ multiplex PCR, and its TCRdb copy is limited to in-frame clones, with some not included. The table records roughly 120,000 clones, approximately 94% of them present only once. Sequencing was performed on blood. These receptors were taken from a man aged 30 to 39 in good health. The CDR3 runs from the conserved cysteine through the conserved F or W. A D gene is named only where the DNA matches it firmly.

cdr3_length,d_call,v_call,j_call,cdr3_nt,cdr3_aa
15,-,TRBV7-9,TRBJ1-3,TGTGCCAGCACCTTTGACAGGAGCTCTGGAAACACCATATATTTT,CASTFDRSSGNTIYF
13,-,TRBV7-2,TRBJ2-1,TGTGCCAGCAGCTTAGGGCTGGGGCTTGAGCAGTTCTTC,CASSLGLGLEQFF
16,-,TRBV5-1,TRBJ1-1,TGCGCCAGCAGCTTGAATAGGGGGGCTATTGGCACTGAAGCTTTCTTT,CASSLNRGAIGTEAFF
13,-,TRBV12-3/TRBV12-4,TRBJ1-5,TGTGCCAGCAGGCTCACAGGAAATCAGCCCCAGCATTTT,CASRLTGNQPQHF
15,TRBD1,TRBV6-5,TRBJ2-7,TGTGCCAGCAGAGCCTCCGGGACAGGGACCTACGAGCAGTACTTC,CASRASGTGTYEQYF
15,TRBD1,TRBV18,TRBJ1-1,TGTGCCAGCTCATCCCGGGACAGCCCCGTAGATGAAGCTTTCTTT,CASSSRDSPVDEAFF
13,-,TRBV7-9,TRBJ1-6,TGTGCCAGCAGCTCGGGACACTATTCACCCCTCCACTTT,CASSSGHYSPLHF
14,TRBD2,TRBV5-1,TRBJ2-5,TGCGCCAGCAGAGAGCGGGGGGGCCTGGAGACCCAGTACTTC,CASRERGGLETQYF
13,-,TRBV4-3,TRBJ1-5,TGCGCCAGCAGCCAAGAAATCGGAGCTCGCCAGCATTTT,CASSQEIGARQHF
14,-,TRBV27,TRBJ1-1,TGTGCCAGCAGTTTATCAGGGGGGGGGAGGAGAGCTTTCTTT,CASSLSGGGRRAFF